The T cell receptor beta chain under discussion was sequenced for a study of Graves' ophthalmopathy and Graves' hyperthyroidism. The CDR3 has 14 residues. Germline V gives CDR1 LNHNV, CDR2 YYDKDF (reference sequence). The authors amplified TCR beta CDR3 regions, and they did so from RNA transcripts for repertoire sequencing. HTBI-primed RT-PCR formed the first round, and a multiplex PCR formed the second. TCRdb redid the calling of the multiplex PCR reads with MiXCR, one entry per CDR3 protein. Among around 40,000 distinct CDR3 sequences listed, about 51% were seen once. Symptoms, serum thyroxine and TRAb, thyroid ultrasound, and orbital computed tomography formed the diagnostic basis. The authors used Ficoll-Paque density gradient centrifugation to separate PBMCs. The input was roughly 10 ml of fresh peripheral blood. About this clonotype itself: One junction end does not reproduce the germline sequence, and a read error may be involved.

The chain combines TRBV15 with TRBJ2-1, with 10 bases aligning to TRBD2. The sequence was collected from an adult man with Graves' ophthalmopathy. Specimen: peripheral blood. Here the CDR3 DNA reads TGTGCAACCAGGTGGCTAGCGGGAGCCCCGAGTGCGTTCTTC. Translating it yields CATRWLAGAPSAFF.